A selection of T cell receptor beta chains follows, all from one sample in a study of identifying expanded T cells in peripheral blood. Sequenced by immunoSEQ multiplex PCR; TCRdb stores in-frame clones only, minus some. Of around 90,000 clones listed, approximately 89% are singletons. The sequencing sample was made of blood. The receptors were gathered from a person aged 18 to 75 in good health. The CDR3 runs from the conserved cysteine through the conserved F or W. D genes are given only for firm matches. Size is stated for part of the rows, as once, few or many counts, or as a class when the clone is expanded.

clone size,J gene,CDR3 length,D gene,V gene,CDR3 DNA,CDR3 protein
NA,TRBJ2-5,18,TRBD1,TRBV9,TGTGCCAGCAGCGTCGGGACAGGGGGCACGCTTACCCAAGAGACCCAGTACTTC,CASSVGTGGTLTQETQYF
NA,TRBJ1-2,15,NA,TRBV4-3,TGCGCCAGCAGCCAAGATTCAGGGCTTGGCTATGGCTACACCTTC,CASSQDSGLGYGYTF
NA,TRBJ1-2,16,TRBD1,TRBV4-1,TGCGCCAGCAGCCAAGAAATGTGGTGGACAGGGGATAGCTACACCTTC,CASSQEMWWTGDSYTF
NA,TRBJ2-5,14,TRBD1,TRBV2,TGTGCCAGCAGTGTAACAGGGGGTACGGCGGCCCAGTACTTC,CASSVTGGTAAQYF
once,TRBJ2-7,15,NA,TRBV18,TGTGCCAGCTCACCAAGGGGACACGCAGCTTACGAGCAGTACTTC,CASSPRGHAAYEQYF
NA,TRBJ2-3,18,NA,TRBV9,TGTGCCAGCAGCGTAGAGGTTCCGGGGCGGACGAAAACAGATACGCAGTATTTT,CASSVEVPGRTKTDTQYF
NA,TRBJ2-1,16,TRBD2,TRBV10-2,TGCGCCAGCAGTGAGCGGGCGGGGGGCCCCTACAATGAGCAGTTCTTC,CASSERAGGPYNEQFF
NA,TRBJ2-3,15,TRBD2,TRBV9,TGTGCCAGCAGCGAACTAGCGGAGAGCACAGATACGCAGTATTTT,CASSELAESTDTQYF
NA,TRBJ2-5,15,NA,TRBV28,TGTGCCAGCAGTTTACAGACTCCGTACCAAGAGACCCAGTACTTC,CASSLQTPYQETQYF
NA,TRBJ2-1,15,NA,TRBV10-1,TGCGCCAGCAGTCGCGGGGTGAGCTCCTACAATGAGCAGTTCTTC,CASSRGVSSYNEQFF
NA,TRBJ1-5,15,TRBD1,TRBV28,TGTGCCAGCAGTTTACCGACAGGGAGCAATCAGCCCCAGCATTTT,CASSLPTGSNQPQHF
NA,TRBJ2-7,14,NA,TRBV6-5,TGTGCCAGCAGTTACGGGGCCGGGGTCGACGAGCAGTACTTC,CASSYGAGVDEQYF
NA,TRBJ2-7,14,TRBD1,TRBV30,TGTGCCTGGAAGACCGGGACAGGCGCCTACGAGCAGTACTTC,CAWKTGTGAYEQYF
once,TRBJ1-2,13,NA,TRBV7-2,TGTGCCAGCAGCTTAGCAGGGAACTATGGCCACACCTTC,CASSLAGNYGHTF
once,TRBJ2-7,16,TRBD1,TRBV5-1,TGCGCCAGCAGCTTGGGCAGGACAGGGGGCTCCTACGAGCAGTACTTC,CASSLGRTGGSYEQYF
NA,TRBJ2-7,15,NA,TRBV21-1,TGTGCCAGCAGCCGATTGACAGGGGTGCCCTACGAGCAGTACTTC,CASSRLTGVPYEQYF
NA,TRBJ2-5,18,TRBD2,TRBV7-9,TGTGCCAGCAGCTTGACTAGCGGGGGGGCCGGGTTTACGGAGACCCAGTACTTC,CASSLTSGGAGFTETQYF
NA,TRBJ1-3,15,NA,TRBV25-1,TGTGCCAGCAGTGTCACGGGCAGTCTGGGGGACACCATATATTTT,CASSVTGSLGDTIYF
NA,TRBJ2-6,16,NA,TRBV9,TGTGCCAGCAGCGGTCCAGGGGTTGCTGGGGCCAACGTCCTGACTTTC,CASSGPGVAGANVLTF
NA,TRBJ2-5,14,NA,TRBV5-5,TGTGCCAGCAGCTTGCAGGTTCACCAAGAGACCCAGTACTTC,CASSLQVHQETQYF
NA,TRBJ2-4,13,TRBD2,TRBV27,TGTGCCAGCAGTTTTGGTAGCGGGAACATTCAGTACTTC,CASSFGSGNIQYF
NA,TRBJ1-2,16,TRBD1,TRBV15,TGTGCCACCAGCAAAGGGGGCAGGGGAGGTGACTATGGCTACACCTTC,CATSKGGRGGDYGYTF
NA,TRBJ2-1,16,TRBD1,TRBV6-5,TGTGCCAGCAGTTACTCGGCAGGGGGCGCGTACAATGAGCAGTTCTTC,CASSYSAGGAYNEQFF
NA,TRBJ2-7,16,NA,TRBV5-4,TGTGCCAGCTCCTCAAGGGGTGGGGGGCGGATCTACGAGCAGTACTTC,CASSSRGGGRIYEQYF
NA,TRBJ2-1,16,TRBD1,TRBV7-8,TGTGCCAGCAGCTTAGGGGAGGACAGGGCAAATAATGAGCAGTTCTTC,CASSLGEDRANNEQFF
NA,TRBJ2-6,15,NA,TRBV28,TGTGCCACCCAATCCGACAGCTCTGGGGCCAACGTCCTGACTTTC,CATQSDSSGANVLTF
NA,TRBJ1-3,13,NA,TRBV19,TGTGCCAGTAGTCCGAGCTCTGGAAACACCATATATTTT,CASSPSSGNTIYF
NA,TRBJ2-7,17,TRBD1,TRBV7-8,TGTGCCAGCACCACTAGGACAGGGGGCGTCAGCTCCTACGAGCAGTACTTC,CASTTRTGGVSSYEQYF
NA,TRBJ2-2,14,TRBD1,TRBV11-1,TGTGCCAGCAGTCAGCGACAGGGGATCGGGGAGCTGTTTTTT,CASSQRQGIGELFF
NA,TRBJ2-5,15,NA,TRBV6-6,TGTGCCAGCAGTTACTTAGTTCGGAATCAAGAGACCCAGTACTTC,CASSYLVRNQETQYF
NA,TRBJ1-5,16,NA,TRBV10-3,TGTGCCATCAGTGAGTCTTGGGGGAGTAGCAATCAGCCCCAGCATTTT,CAISESWGSSNQPQHF
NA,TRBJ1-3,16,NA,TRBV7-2,TGTGCCAGCAGCTTAGGTCCGGGGGCTGGTGGAAACACCATATATTTT,CASSLGPGAGGNTIYF
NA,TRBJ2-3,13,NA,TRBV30,TGTGCCTGGAGTCCTACGGGCTCAGATACGCAGTATTTT,CAWSPTGSDTQYF
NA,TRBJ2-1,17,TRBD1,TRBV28,TGTGCCAGCAGTCGTAGGGCCGGGACAGGGGAAAACAATGAGCAGTTCTTC,CASSRRAGTGENNEQFF
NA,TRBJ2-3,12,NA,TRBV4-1,TGCGCCAGCAGCCCACGTATTGGTACGCAGTATTTT,CASSPRIGTQYF
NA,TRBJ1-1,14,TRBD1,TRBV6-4,TGTGCCAGCAGCGCAAATCCGGGACAGACATTTTCTTTCTTT,CASSANPGQTFSFF